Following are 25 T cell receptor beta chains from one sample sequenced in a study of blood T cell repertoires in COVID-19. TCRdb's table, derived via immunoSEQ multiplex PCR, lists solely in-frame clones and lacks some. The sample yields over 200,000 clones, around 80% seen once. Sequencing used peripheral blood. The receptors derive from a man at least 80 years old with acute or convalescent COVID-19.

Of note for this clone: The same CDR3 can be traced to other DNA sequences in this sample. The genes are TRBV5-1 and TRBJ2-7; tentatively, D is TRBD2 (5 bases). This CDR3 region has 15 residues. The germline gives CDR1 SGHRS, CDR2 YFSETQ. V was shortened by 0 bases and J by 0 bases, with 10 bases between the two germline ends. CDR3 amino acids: CASSLVGGSSYEQYF. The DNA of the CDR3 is TGCGCCAGCAGCTTGGTTGGAGGCTCCTCCTACGAGCAGTACTTC.

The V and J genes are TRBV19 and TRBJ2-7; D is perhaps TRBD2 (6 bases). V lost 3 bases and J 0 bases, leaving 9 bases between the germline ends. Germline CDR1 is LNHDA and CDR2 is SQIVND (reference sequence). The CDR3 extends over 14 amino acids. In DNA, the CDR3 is TGTGCCAGTAGTATGGCGGGAACCTCCTACGAGCAGTACTTC. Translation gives CASSMAGTSYEQYF.

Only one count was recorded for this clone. The CDR3 nucleotides are TGTGCCAGCAGTTTGACCCAGGGTTACGAGCAGTACTTC. It is translated as CASSLTQGYEQYF. The chain links TRBV6-5 to TRBJ2-7; tentatively, D is TRBD1 (5 bases). The CDR3 runs to 13 residues. Germline CDR1 is MNHEY and CDR2 is SVGAGI. V shed 4 bases and J shed 4 bases, with 11 bases lying between them.

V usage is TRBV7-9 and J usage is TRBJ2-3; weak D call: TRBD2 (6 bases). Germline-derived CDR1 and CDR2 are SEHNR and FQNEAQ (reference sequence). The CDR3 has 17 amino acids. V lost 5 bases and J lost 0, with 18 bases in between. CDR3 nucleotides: TGTGCCAGCAGCCCCCTCCTAATCGGGACTAGCACAGATACGCAGTATTTT. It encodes CASSPLLIGTSTDTQYF.

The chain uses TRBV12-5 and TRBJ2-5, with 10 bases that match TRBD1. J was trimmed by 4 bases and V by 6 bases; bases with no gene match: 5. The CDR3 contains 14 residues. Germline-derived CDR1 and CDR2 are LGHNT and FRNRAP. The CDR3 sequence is CASGRQGALETQYF. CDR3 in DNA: TGTGCTAGTGGGAGACAGGGGGCGTTAGAGACCCAGTACTTC.

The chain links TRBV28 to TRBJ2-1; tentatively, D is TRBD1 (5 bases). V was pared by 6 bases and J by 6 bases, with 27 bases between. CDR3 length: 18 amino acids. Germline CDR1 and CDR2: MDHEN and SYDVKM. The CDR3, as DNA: TGTGCCAGCAGCCCTACCCTTGCTAGGGGCGTCCATGGCAATGAGCAGTTCTTC. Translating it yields CASSPTLARGVHGNEQFF.

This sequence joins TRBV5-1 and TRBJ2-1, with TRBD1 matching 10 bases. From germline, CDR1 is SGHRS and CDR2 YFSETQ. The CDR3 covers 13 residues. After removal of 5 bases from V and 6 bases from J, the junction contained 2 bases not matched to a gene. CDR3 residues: CASRRTGGNEQFF. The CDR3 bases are TGCGCCAGCAGACGGACAGGGGGCAATGAGCAGTTCTTC.

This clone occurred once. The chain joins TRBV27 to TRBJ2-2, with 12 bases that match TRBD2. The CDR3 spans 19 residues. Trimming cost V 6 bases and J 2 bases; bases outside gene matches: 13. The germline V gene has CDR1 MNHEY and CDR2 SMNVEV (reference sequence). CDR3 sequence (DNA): TGTGCCAGCAGCCCATCCAGCATACTAGCGGGAGGTAACACCGGGGAGCTGTTTTTT. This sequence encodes CASSPSSILAGGNTGELFF.

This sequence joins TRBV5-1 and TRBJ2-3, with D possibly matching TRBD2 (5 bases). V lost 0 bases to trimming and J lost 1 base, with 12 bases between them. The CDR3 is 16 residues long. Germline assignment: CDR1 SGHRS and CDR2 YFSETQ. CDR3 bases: TGCGCCAGCAGCTTGGAGGCTAGCCGTGGCACAGATACGCAGTATTTT. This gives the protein CASSLEASRGTDTQYF.

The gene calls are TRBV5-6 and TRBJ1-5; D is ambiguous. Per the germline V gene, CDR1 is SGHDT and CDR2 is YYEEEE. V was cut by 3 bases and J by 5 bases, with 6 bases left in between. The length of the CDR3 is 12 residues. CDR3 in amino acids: CASSSGYQPQHF. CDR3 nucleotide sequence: TGTGCCAGCAGCTCCGGGTATCAGCCCCAGCATTTT.

The CDR3 spells CSYRVGEQFF. As DNA, the CDR3 is TGCAGCTACAGGGTTGGTGAGCAGTTCTTC. This chain joins TRBV29-1 and TRBJ2-1; D might be TRBD1 (6 bases). This CDR3 has 10 amino acids. Trimming cost V 8 bases and J 9 bases, with 11 bases left between them. Germline V gene data show CDR1 as SQVTM and CDR2 as ANQGSEA.

The CDR3 protein is CASSLTQSQANTGELFF. In DNA form, the CDR3 reads TGTGCCAGCAGCTTAACTCAATCGCAGGCGAACACCGGGGAGCTGTTTTTT. V is TRBV7-3 and J is TRBJ2-2; D is unresolved. V gave up 0 bases and J gave up 0 bases, with 11 bases separating them. This CDR3 has 17 residues. Germline V gene lookup returns CDR1 SGHTA and CDR2 FQGTGA.

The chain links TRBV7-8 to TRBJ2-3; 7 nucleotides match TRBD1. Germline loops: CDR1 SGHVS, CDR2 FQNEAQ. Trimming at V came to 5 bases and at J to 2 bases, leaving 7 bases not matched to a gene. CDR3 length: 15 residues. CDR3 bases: TGTGCCAGCAGCCCTGGACAGGCCGACACAGATACGCAGTATTTT. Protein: CASSPGQADTDTQYF.

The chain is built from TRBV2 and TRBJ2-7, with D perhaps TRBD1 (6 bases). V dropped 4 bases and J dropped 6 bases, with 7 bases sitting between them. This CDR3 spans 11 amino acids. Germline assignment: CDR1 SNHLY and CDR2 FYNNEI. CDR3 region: CASSGTVEQYF. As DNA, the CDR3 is TGTGCCAGCAGTGGGACAGTCGAGCAGTACTTC.

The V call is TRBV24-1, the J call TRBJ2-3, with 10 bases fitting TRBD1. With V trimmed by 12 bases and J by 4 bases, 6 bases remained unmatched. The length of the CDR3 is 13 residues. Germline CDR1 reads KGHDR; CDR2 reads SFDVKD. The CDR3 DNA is TGTGCCGTAACCGGGACAGGGGCAGATACGCAGTATTTT. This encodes CAVTGTGADTQYF.

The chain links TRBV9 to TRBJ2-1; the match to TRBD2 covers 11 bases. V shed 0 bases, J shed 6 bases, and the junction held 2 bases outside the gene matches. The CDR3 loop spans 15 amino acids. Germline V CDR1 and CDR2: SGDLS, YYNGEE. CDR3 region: CASSVDSGRANEQFF. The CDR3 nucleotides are TGTGCCAGCAGCGTAGATAGCGGGAGGGCCAATGAGCAGTTCTTC. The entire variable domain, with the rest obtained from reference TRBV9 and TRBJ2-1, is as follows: DSGVTQTPKHLITATGQRVTLRCSPRSGDLSVYWYQQSLDQGLQFLIQYYNGEERAKGNILERFSAQQFPDLHSELNLSSLELGDSALYFCASSVDSGRANEQFFGPGTRLTVL.

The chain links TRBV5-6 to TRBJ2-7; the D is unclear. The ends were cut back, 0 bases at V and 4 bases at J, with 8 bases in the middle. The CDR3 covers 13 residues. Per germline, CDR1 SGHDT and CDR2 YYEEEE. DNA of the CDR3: TGTGCCAGCAGCTTGGTAGACTTATACGAGCAGTACTTC. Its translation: CASSLVDLYEQYF.

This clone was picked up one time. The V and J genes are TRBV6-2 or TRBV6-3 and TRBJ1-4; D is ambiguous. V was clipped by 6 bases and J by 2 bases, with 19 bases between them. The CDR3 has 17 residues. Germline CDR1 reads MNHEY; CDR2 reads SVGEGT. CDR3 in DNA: TGTGCCAGCAGCCCTATTGTTACGAGAGGTACTAATGAAAAACTGTTTTTT. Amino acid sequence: CASSPIVTRGTNEKLFF.

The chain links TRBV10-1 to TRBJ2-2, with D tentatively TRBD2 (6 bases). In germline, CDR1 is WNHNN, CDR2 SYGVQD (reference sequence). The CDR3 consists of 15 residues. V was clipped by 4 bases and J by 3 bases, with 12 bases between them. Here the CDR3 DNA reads TGCGCCAGCAGTGTTGGGCGCGGGGACACCGGGGAGCTGTTTTTT. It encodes CASSVGRGDTGELFF.

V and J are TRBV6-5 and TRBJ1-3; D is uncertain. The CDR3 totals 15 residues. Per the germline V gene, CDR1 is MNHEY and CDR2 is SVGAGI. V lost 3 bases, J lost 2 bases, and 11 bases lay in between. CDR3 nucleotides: TGTGCCAGCAGTTATGGGAGGGAAGCTGGAAACACCATATATTTT. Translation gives CASSYGREAGNTIYF.

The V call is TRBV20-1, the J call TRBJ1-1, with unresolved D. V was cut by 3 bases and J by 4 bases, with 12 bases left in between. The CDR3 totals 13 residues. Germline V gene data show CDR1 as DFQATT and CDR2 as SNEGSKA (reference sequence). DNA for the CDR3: TGCAGTGCTAGTTTCCCCGGAGGCACTGAAGCTTTCTTT. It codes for CSASFPGGTEAFF.

The CDR3 reads CSVRQALSYNEQFF. The CDR3 DNA reads as TGCAGCGTTCGACAGGCCCTCTCCTACAATGAGCAGTTCTTC. This chain links TRBV29-1 with TRBJ2-1; tentatively, D is TRBD1 (6 bases). This CDR3 has 14 residues. CDR1 and CDR2 from the germline V gene are SQVTM and ANQGSEA. The ends were cut back, 5 bases at V and 0 bases at J, with 11 bases in the middle.

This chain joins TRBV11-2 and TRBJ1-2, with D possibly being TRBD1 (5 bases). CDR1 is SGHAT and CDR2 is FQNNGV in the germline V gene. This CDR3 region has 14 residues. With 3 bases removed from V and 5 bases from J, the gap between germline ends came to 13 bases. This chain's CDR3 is CASSFFGGPYGYTF. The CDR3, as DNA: TGTGCCAGCAGCTTTTTCGGGGGACCTTATGGCTACACCTTC.

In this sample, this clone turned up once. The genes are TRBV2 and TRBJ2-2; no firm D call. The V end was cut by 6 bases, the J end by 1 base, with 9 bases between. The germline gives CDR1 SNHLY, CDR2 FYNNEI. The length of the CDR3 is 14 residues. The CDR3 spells CASRPTGNTGELFF. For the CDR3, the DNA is TGTGCCAGCAGGCCGACGGGGAACACCGGGGAGCTGTTTTTT.

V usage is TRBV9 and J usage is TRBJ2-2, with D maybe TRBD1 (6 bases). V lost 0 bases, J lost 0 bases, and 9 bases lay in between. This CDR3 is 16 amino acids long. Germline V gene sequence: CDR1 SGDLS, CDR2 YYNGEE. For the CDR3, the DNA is TGTGCCAGCAGCGTAGGTCCAGGGGCGAACACCGGGGAGCTGTTTTTT. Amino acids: CASSVGPGANTGELFF.